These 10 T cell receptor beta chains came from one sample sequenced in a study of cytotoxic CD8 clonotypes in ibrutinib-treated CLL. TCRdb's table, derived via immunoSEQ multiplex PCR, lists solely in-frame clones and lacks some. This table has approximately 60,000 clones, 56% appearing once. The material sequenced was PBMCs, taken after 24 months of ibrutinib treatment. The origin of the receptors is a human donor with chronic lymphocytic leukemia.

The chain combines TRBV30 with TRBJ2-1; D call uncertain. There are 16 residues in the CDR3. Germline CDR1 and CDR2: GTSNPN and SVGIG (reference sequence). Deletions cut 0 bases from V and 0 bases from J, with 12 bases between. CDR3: CAWSVPLTSSYNEQFF. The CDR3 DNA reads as TGTGCCTGGAGTGTACCTTTGACCAGCTCCTACAATGAGCAGTTCTTC.

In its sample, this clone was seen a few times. The CDR3 DNA sequence: TGTGCCAGCAGTTCACCAGGGGCCATACTCTATGGCTACACCTTC. This encodes CASSSPGAILYGYTF. The chain has TRBV28 and TRBJ1-2, with TRBD1 as a possible D gene (6 bases). The length of the CDR3 is 15 residues. V lost 4 bases and J 4 bases, leaving 16 bases between the germline ends. CDR1 and CDR2 (germline): MDHEN, SYDVKM.

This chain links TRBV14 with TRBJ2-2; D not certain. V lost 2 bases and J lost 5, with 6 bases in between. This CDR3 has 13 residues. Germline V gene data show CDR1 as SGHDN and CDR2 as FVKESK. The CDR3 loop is CASSQLGTGELFF. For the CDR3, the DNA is TGTGCCAGCAGCCAATTGGGAACCGGGGAGCTGTTTTTT. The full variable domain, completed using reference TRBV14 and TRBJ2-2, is EAGVTQFPSHSVIEKGQTVTLRCDPISGHDNLYWYRRVMGKEIKFLLHFVKESKQDESGMPNNRFLAERTGGTYSTLKVQPAELEDSGVYFCASSQLGTGELFFGEGSRLTVL.

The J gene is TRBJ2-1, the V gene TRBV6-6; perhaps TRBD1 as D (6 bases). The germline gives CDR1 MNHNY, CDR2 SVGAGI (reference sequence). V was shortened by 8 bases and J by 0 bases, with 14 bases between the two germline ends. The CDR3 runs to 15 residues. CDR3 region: CASVQGSISYNEQFF. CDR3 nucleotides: TGTGCCAGCGTCCAGGGGTCGATCTCCTACAATGAGCAGTTCTTC.

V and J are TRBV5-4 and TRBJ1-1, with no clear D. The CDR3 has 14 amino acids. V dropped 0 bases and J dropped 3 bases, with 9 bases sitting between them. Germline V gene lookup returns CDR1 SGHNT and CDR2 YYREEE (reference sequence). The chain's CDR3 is CASSLGGGDTEAFF. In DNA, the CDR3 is TGTGCCAGCAGCTTGGGTGGTGGGGACACTGAAGCTTTCTTT.

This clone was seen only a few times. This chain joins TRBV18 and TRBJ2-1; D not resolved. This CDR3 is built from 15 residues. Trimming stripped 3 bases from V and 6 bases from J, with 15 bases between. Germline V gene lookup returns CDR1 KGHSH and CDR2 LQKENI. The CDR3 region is CASSPPSTRINEQFF. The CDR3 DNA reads TGTGCCAGCTCACCTCCCTCGACCCGAATCAATGAGCAGTTCTTC. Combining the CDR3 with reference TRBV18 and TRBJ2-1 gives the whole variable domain NAGVMQNPRHLVRRRGQEARLRCSPMKGHSHVYWYRQLPEEGLKFMVYLQKENIIDESGMPKERFSAEFPKEGPSILRIQQVVRGDSAAYFCASSPPSTRINEQFFGPGTRLTVL.

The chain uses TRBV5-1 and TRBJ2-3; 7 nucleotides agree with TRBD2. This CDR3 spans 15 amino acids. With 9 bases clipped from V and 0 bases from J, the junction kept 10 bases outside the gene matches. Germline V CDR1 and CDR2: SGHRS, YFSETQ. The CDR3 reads CATTDSGSSTDTQYF. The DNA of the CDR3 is TGCGCCACCACTGATAGCGGGTCTAGCACAGATACGCAGTATTTT.

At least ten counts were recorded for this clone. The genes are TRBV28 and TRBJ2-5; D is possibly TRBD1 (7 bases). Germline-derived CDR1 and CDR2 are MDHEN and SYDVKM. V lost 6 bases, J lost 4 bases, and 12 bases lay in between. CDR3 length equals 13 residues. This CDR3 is CASRPQGGETQYF. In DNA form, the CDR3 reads TGTGCCAGCAGGCCCCAGGGGGGAGAGACCCAGTACTTC.

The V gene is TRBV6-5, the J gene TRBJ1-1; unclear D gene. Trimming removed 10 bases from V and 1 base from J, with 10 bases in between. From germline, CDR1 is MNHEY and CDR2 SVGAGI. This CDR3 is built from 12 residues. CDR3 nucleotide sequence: TGTGCCATCAGCCGCCCGAACACTGAAGCTTTCTTT. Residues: CAISRPNTEAFF.

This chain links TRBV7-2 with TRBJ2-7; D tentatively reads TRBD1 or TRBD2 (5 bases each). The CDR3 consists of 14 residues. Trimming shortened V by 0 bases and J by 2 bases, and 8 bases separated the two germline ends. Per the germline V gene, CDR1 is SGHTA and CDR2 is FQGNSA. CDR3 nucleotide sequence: TGTGCCAGCAGCTTAGCTTGGGGACCCTACGAGCAGTACTTC. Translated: CASSLAWGPYEQYF.